A single sample gave rise to the 4 T cell receptor beta chains below, sequenced in a study of blood T cell repertoires in COVID-19. Clones were sequenced by immunoSEQ multiplex PCR, and TCRdb holds only the in-frame ones, with some missing. Among about 200,000 clones listed, around 80% were seen once. Sequenced input: peripheral blood. Receptor source: a human donor in a cohort sampled during active COVID-19.

The CDR3 bases are TGTGCCACCAGTGATCCCAGGGGGCGAATTTTTGGGGAGCTGTTTTTT. It yields the protein CATSDPRGRIFGELFF. V gene TRBV24-1 combines with J gene TRBJ2-2, with 8 bases matching TRBD1. V gave up 3 bases and J gave up 8 bases; unmatched junction bases: 10. The germline V gene has CDR1 KGHDR and CDR2 SFDVKD. The CDR3 has 16 amino acids.

The chain has TRBV3-1 (or the pseudogene TRBV3-2) and TRBJ2-7, with D unresolved. Germline values: CDR1 LGHDT, CDR2 YNNKEL (reference sequence). V was cut by 4 bases and J by 7 bases, with 14 bases left in between. The CDR3 spans 13 residues. CDR3 sequence (DNA): TGTGCCAGCAGCCCCCTAATGGTGAGGGAGCAGTACTTC. It codes for CASSPLMVREQYF.

This chain uses TRBV15 with TRBJ2-5, with a weak D call TRBD1 (5 bases). This CDR3 has 15 residues. Trimming left V 5 bases short and J 5 bases short, with 18 bases between. Germline CDR1 LNHNV, CDR2 YYDKDF (reference sequence). CDR3 sequence (DNA): TGTGCCACCAGCGCGTGGAACCAGGCAGGGGAGACCCAGTACTTC. Translation: CATSAWNQAGETQYF.

The rearrangement links TRBV28 to TRBJ2-7; 8 bases map to TRBD1. The CDR3 totals 17 residues. V dropped 3 bases and J dropped 2; count of bases not matched to a gene: 12. Germline CDR1 and CDR2: MDHEN and SYDVKM. The CDR3 nucleotides are TGTGCCAGCAGTTTTCTTGGACAGGGTCCCTTGGCCTACGAGCAGTACTTC. Translation: CASSFLGQGPLAYEQYF.